This T cell receptor beta chain derives from a study of circulating CD8 cells and anti-PD-1 response in melanoma. Study results and caveats: Clonotype sharing was highest between DPOS and TIGIT subsets. Replicates were generally not done for experiments.

Live CD3+CD8+TCRalphabeta+ cells were sorted into four subsets by PD-1 and/or TIGIT. The QIAseq Immune Repertoire TCR panel built the libraries from roughly 15 ng of total RNA. MiXCR was run by TCRdb on the reads, yielding one entry per CDR3 protein. This table has several hundred distinct CDR3 sequences, roughly 8% appearing once. This clonotype is labeled as medium-sized. What it recognizes is unknown. V lost 3 bases, J lost 9 bases, and 9 bases lay in between. The CDR3 length is 12 residues. The TCR comes from a human donor with melanoma. The sample in question was CD8+ T cells from PBMCs, obtained at baseline or after one month of anti-PD-1 therapy (not recorded which). The gene calls are TRBV12-3 or TRBV12-4 and TRBJ2-1, with D perhaps matching TRBD1 or TRBD2 (5 bases each). The CDR3: CASSFGAGEQFF. The CDR3 DNA sequence: TGTGCCAGCAGTTTTGGGGCGGGTGAGCAGTTCTTC.